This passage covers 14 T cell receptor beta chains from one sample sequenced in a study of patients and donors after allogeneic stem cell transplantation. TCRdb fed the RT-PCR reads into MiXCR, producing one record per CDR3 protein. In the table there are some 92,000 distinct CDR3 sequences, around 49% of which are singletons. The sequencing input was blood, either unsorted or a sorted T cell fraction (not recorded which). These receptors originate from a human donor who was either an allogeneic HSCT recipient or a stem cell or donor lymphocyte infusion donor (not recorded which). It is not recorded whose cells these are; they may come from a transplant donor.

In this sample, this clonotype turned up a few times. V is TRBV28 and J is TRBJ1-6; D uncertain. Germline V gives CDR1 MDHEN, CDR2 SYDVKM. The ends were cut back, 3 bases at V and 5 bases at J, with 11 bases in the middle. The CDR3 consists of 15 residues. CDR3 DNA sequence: TGTGCCAGCAGTTTGAAGGTCCTTGATAATTCACCCCTCCACTTT. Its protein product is CASSLKVLDNSPLHF.

The CDR3: CASSVDIRDTEAFF. CDR3 coding DNA: TGTGCCAGCAGCGTAGACATAAGAGACACTGAAGCTTTCTTT. The chain employs TRBV9 and TRBJ1-1, with D unclear. The V end lost 0 bases, the J end lost 3 bases, and 9 bases lay between the germline ends. This CDR3 contains 14 residues. The germline V gene has CDR1 SGDLS and CDR2 YYNGEE. Full variable domain (missing parts from reference TRBV9 and TRBJ1-1): DSGVTQTPKHLITATGQRVTLRCSPRSGDLSVYWYQQSLDQGLQFLIQYYNGEERAKGNILERFSAQQFPDLHSELNLSSLELGDSALYFCASSVDIRDTEAFFGQGTRLTVV.

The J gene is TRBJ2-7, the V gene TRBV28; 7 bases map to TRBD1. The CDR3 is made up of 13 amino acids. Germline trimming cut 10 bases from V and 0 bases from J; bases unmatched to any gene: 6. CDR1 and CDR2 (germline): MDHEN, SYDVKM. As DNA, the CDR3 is TGTGCCACCGGAACAGGGGACTCCTACGAGCAGTACTTC. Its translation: CATGTGDSYEQYF.

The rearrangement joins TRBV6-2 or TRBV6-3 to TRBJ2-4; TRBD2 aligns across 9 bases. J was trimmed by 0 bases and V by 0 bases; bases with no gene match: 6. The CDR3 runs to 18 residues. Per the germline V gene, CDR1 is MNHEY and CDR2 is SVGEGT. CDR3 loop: CASSYSMTSGLAKNIQYF. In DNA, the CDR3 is TGTGCCAGCAGTTACTCGATGACTAGCGGTCTAGCCAAAAACATTCAGTACTTC.

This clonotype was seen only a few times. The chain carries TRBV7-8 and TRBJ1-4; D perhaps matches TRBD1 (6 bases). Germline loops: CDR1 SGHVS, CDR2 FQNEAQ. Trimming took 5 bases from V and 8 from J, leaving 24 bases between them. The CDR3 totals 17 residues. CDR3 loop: CASSPSPTLPRGEKLFF. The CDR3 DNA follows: TGTGCCAGCAGCCCCTCCCCGACGCTTCCTAGGGGGGAAAAACTGTTTTTT.

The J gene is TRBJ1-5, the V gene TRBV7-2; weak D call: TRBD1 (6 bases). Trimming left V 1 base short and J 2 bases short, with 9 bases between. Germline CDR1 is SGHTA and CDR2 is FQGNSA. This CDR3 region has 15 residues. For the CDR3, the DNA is TGTGCCAGCAGCTTAGTACAGGGAGGCAATCAGCCCCAGCATTTT. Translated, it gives CASSLVQGGNQPQHF.

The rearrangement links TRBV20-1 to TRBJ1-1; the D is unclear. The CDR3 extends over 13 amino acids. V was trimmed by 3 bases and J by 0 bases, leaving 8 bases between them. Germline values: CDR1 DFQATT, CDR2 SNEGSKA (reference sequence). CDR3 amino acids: CSASPTLNTEAFF. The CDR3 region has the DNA TGCAGTGCTAGCCCGACATTGAACACTGAAGCTTTCTTT.

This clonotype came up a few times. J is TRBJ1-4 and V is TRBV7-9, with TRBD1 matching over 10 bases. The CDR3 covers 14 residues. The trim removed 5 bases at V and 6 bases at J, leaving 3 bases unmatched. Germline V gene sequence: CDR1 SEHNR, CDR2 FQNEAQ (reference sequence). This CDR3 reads CASSQGTGDEKLFF. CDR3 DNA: TGTGCCAGCAGCCAAGGGACAGGGGATGAAAAACTGTTTTTT.

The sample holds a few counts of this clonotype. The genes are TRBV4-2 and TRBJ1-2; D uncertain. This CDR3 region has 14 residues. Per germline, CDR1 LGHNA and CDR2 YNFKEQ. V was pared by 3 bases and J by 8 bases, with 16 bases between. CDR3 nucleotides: TGTGCCAGCAGCCAGTCAGACGGAGGAAACGGCTACACCTTC. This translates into CASSQSDGGNGYTF.

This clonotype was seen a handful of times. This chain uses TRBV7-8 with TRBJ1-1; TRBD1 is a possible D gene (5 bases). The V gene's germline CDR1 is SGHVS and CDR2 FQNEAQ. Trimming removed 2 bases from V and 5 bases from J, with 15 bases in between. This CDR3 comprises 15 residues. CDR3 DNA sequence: TGTGCCAGCAGCTTACTTCAGGGAGTAAAAACTGAAGCTTTCTTT. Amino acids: CASSLLQGVKTEAFF.

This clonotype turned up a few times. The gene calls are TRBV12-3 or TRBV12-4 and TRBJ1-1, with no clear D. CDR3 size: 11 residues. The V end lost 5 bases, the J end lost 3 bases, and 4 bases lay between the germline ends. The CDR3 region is CASSRDTEAFF. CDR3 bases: TGTGCCAGCAGTCGGGACACTGAAGCTTTCTTT.

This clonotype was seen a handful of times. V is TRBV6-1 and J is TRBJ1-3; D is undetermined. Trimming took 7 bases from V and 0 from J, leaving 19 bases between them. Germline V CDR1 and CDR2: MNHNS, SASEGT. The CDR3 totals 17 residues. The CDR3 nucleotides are TGTGCCAGCAAACCGCCCCTGGCCGGCAGCTCTGGAAACACCATATATTTT. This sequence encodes CASKPPLAGSSGNTIYF.

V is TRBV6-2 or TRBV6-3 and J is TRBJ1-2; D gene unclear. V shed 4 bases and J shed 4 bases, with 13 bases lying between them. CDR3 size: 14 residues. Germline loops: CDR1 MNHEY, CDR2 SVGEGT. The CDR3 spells CASSSPQRTYGYTF. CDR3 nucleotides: TGTGCCAGCAGTTCACCGCAGAGAACCTATGGCTACACCTTC.

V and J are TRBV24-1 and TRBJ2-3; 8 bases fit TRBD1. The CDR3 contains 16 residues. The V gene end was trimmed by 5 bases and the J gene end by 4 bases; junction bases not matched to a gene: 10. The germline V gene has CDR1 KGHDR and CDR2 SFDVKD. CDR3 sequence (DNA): TGTGCCACCAGTGGAAGGTCATCAGGGGGCGCAGATACGCAGTATTTT. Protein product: CATSGRSSGGADTQYF.